This TCR beta chain was sequenced during a study of cytomegalovirus exposure and HLA in healthy donors. Overall study context: Earlier work reported approximately 110 million unique TCR beta sequences from about 179 million T cells.

Study-level results: In a later analysis, across HLA loci, associated TCR counts were highest for DRB1, lowest for HLA-C. About 150 TCR beta chains were listed as cytomegalovirus-associated.

This clone was seen only a few times. Its target is not known. The PCR made use of 60 Vbeta and 13 Jbeta primers. Repertoires were generated with immunoSEQ multiplex PCR, while TCRdb's copy carries only in-frame clones and drops some. The sample shows some 110,000 clones, approximately 76% of them seen only once. CDR3 length: 15 amino acids. Trimming cost V 0 bases and J 3 bases, with 15 bases left between them. Looked up from germline, CDR1 is GTSNPN and CDR2 is SVGIG (reference sequence). V usage is TRBV30 and J usage is TRBJ2-7, with D uncertain. The sequenced sample was PBMCs. The receptor's source is a man in his forties or fifties in good health and CMV-seropositive. This CDR3 reads CAWSVLSRPRYEQYF. The CDR3 DNA sequence: TGTGCCTGGAGTGTACTCAGCAGGCCCCGCTACGAGCAGTACTTC.